This T cell receptor beta chain stems from a study of cytomegalovirus exposure and HLA in healthy donors. PCR amplification relied on 60 Vbeta primers (plus 13 Jbeta primers). Sequenced by immunoSEQ multiplex PCR; TCRdb stores in-frame clones only, minus some. The sample has about 200,000 clones, more than 9.5% seen once. J was trimmed by 5 bases and V by 5 bases; bases with no gene match: 8. The CDR3 length is 15 residues. Germline V lookup: CDR1 MNHEY, CDR2 SMNVEV (reference sequence). The sample comprised PBMCs. The TCR comes from a man in his forties or fifties in good health and CMV-seropositive. V usage is TRBV27 and J usage is TRBJ2-7; 11 bases are shared with TRBD1. The CDR3: CASSVGQGVLHEQYF. CDR3 in DNA: TGTGCCAGCAGTGTGGGACAGGGGGTACTCCACGAGCAGTACTTC.